What follows is one TCR beta chain and its context. Antigen specificity is unknown. A 5'RACE reaction primed in the constant segment made cDNA libraries of TCR alpha and TCR beta, and these carried sample barcodes and UMIs. TCRdb redid the calling of the 5' RACE reads with MiXCR, one entry per CDR3 protein. Of 250,000 to 300,000 distinct CDR3 sequences listed, roughly 15% are singletons. The CDR3 sequence is 16 residues long. The trim removed 5 bases at V and 6 bases at J, leaving 11 bases unmatched. The entry originates in a study of T-cell memory formation after mild COVID-19. Study outcomes and limitations: Detection of some responders pre-infection suggested pre-existing cross-reactive memory T cells participated.

The sequenced sample was PBMCs or a T cell subset sorted from them (not recorded which). The chain links TRBV12-3 or TRBV12-4 to TRBJ2-3, with 10 bases lining up with TRBD2. The TCR was taken from a man aged 18 to 30 who had mild COVID-19 (a few samples of this study predate the infection). Cell type and time point are not known. This CDR3 is CASSPASGGIEDTQYF. DNA for the CDR3: TGTGCCAGCAGTCCGGCTAGCGGGGGTATTGAGGATACGCAGTATTTT.